One and the same sample provided the 27 T cell receptor beta chains below, sequenced in a study of vaccination and CD4 T cells after COVID-19. Treatment denoted: roughly ten-day PBMC culture with coronavirus spike peptide pools or control peptides (ViraFEST assay). Investigators obtained the unexposed donor's CD4+ T cells before the COVID-19 pandemic (2011-2018). These receptors' targets are unknown. Sequencing of DNA taken from cultured CD4+ T cells relied on the Oncomine TCR Beta short-read assay. Cultures of CD4+ T cells served as the source for extracting genomic DNA. MiXCR was run by TCRdb on the PCR reads, yielding one entry per CDR3 protein. The sample contains 9,000 to 13,000 distinct CDR3 sequences, 32% of which appear only once. The sequenced sample was CD4+ T cells from blood, cultured in vitro. The receptors were sampled from a human donor in good health.

This clonotype was detected only a few times. V is TRBV20-1 and J is TRBJ2-7, with 8 bases aligning to TRBD2. V shed 6 bases and J 2 bases; nucleotides not matched to a gene: 9. CDR1 is DFQATT and CDR2 is SNEGSKA in the germline V gene (reference sequence). There are 14 residues in the CDR3. The CDR3 sequence: CSATLAASPYEQYF. The CDR3 DNA sequence: TGCAGTGCCACACTAGCGGCGAGCCCCTACGAGCAGTACTTC.

The chain is built from TRBV7-6 and TRBJ2-6, with D perhaps TRBD1 (5 bases). The CDR3 is 14 amino acids. From germline, CDR1 is SGHVS and CDR2 FNYEAQ. Trimming removed 5 bases at V and 2 bases at J, with 7 bases between. CDR3 protein: CASSQDTGANVLTF. The CDR3 region has the DNA TGTGCCAGCAGCCAGGACACTGGGGCCAACGTCCTGACTTTC.

The rearrangement links TRBV28 to TRBJ1-1; D may be TRBD1 (5 bases). This CDR3 region has 15 residues. CDR1 is MDHEN and CDR2 is SYDVKM in the germline V gene. The V gene lost 3 bases and the J gene lost 0 bases, with 11 bases spanning the gap. In DNA, the CDR3 is TGTGCCAGCAGTTTCGGGGGACGGGTGAACACTGAAGCTTTCTTT. It codes for CASSFGGRVNTEAFF.

This chain connects TRBV5-6 to TRBJ2-1, with D possibly being TRBD2 (6 bases). The CDR3 spans 15 residues. Trimming stripped 0 bases from V and 9 bases from J, with 16 bases between. Germline V gene lookup returns CDR1 SGHDT and CDR2 YYEEEE. In DNA form, the CDR3 reads TGTGCCAGCAGCTTGGAGGGACTCCCAGGAGGTGAGCAGTTCTTC. Translating it yields CASSLEGLPGGEQFF.

The rearrangement links TRBV20-1 to TRBJ1-1; no reliable D call. Between the trimmed V and J ends, which lost 6 bases and 5 bases, there was a span of 19 bases. Germline V lookup: CDR1 DFQATT, CDR2 SNEGSKA (reference sequence). The CDR3 is 14 amino acids. The CDR3 spells CSAARPRVRTEAFF. The CDR3, as DNA: TGCAGTGCCGCCCGACCGAGGGTGCGAACTGAAGCTTTCTTT.

The rearrangement links TRBV11-2 to TRBJ2-1; 9 bases are a match to TRBD2. With V trimmed by 5 bases and J by 4 bases, 9 bases remained unmatched. This CDR3 has 16 amino acids. CDR1 SGHAT and CDR2 FQNNGV come from the germline V gene. The CDR3 DNA is TGTGCCAGCAGCCCATTAGCGGGAGCTTTATACAATGAGCAGTTCTTC. This codes for CASSPLAGALYNEQFF.

The chain employs TRBV4-3 and TRBJ2-3, with TRBD1 matching over 7 bases. The CDR3 length is 16 residues. With 5 bases clipped from V and 4 bases from J, the junction kept 12 bases outside the gene matches. In germline, CDR1 is LGHNA, CDR2 YSLEER. CDR3: CASSAGTEAWADTQYF. In nucleotides, the CDR3 is TGCGCCAGCAGCGCCGGGACAGAGGCTTGGGCAGATACGCAGTATTTT.

In this sample, this clonotype turned up a few times. The chain combines TRBV20-1 with TRBJ2-7; D ambiguous. CDR1 is DFQATT and CDR2 is SNEGSKA in the germline V gene (reference sequence). The CDR3 is 12 residues long. Trimming left V 1 base short and J 0 bases short, with 4 bases between. CDR3 region: CSARGVSYEQYF. DNA for the CDR3: TGCAGTGCTAGAGGAGTCTCCTACGAGCAGTACTTC.

The V gene is TRBV2, the J gene TRBJ2-4, with D tentatively TRBD1 or TRBD2 (6 bases each). The CDR3 contains 14 residues. V was clipped by 6 bases and J by 4 bases, with 13 bases between them. CDR1 is SNHLY, CDR2 FYNNEI, per germline. The CDR3 here is CASSWGAGKNIQYF. The CDR3 nucleotides read TGTGCCAGCAGCTGGGGGGCAGGGAAAAACATTCAGTACTTC. The variable domain in full, with the rest retrieved from reference TRBV2 and TRBJ2-4, is EPEVTQTPSHQVTQMGQEVILRCVPISNHLYFYWYRQILGQKVEFLVSFYNNEISEKSEIFDDQFSVERPDGSNFTLKIRSTKLEDSAMYFCASSWGAGKNIQYFGAGTRLSVL.

The sample holds one count of this clonotype. The chain links TRBV11-2 to TRBJ2-4, with D tentatively TRBD1 or TRBD2 (5 bases each). This CDR3 comprises 15 residues. The V end lost 4 bases, the J end lost 3 bases, and 13 bases lay between the germline ends. Germline-derived CDR1 and CDR2 are SGHAT and FQNNGV. DNA for the CDR3: TGTGCCAGCAGCTCATTACGTGGGGGCAAAAACATTCAGTACTTC. It is translated as CASSSLRGGKNIQYF.

The gene calls are TRBV20-1 and TRBJ2-5; 10 nucleotides line up with TRBD2. This CDR3 is 16 amino acids long. The V segment lost 5 bases and the J segment 4 bases; nucleotides outside the gene matches: 13. From germline, CDR1 is DFQATT and CDR2 SNEGSKA (reference sequence). For the CDR3, the DNA is TGCAGTGCTTCCCCTCCCCTAGCGGGAGAGGGAGAGACCCAGTACTTC. Its protein product is CSASPPLAGEGETQYF.

The chain recombines TRBV20-1 with TRBJ1-6, with D maybe TRBD1 (5 bases). The CDR3 covers 15 residues. V was clipped by 1 base and J by 8 bases, with 15 bases between them. The germline V gene encodes CDR1 DFQATT and CDR2 SNEGSKA (reference sequence). The CDR3 sequence: CSARGQGPRYSPLHF. CDR3 coding DNA: TGCAGTGCTAGAGGCCAGGGCCCGCGGTATTCACCCCTCCACTTT.

The chain employs TRBV7-2 and TRBJ2-2, with D maybe TRBD2 (7 bases). Trimming cost V 4 bases and J 1 base, with 19 bases left between them. CDR3 length: 18 amino acids. Per germline, CDR1 SGHTA and CDR2 FQGNSA. In DNA form, the CDR3 reads TGTGCCAGCAGCTCCCAACCCTGGGGGGGCGGGAACACCGGGGAGCTGTTTTTT. It encodes CASSSQPWGGGNTGELFF.

The CDR3 loop is CASSQVPRATDTQYF. DNA of the CDR3: TGCGCCAGCAGCCAAGTTCCCCGGGCAACAGATACGCAGTATTTT. This chain links TRBV4-3 with TRBJ2-3; D uncertain. Germline V CDR1 and CDR2: LGHNA, YSLEER. Trimming removed 1 base at V and 3 bases at J, with 11 bases between. The CDR3 consists of 15 residues.

A few counts support this clonotype. V usage is TRBV20-1 and J usage is TRBJ2-1, with D unresolved. Germline V gene sequence: CDR1 DFQATT, CDR2 SNEGSKA (reference sequence). The CDR3 length is 12 residues. The ends were cut back, 6 bases at V and 8 bases at J, with 14 bases in the middle. The CDR3 loop is CSAPGRLHEQFF. Here the CDR3 DNA reads TGCAGTGCGCCCGGCAGATTACATGAGCAGTTCTTC.

To note about this clonotype: This sequence may be a read error, since a much larger clone differs from it by one base. The chain joins TRBV20-1 to TRBJ1-2; no reliable D call. Trimming took off 8 bases at V and 7 bases at J, with 17 bases between the two ends. The length of the CDR3 is 12 residues. Germline CDR1 DFQATT, CDR2 SNEGSKA (reference sequence). CDR3 sequence: CSIFFRSCGYTF. The CDR3 DNA reads as TGCAGTATCTTCTTTCGGAGCTGTGGCTACACCTTC.

The chain recombines TRBV7-8 with TRBJ1-5; D may be TRBD1 (6 bases). CDR1 is SGHVS and CDR2 is FQNEAQ in the germline V gene. Trimming shortened V by 4 bases and J by 6 bases, and 19 bases separated the two germline ends. The CDR3 is 16 amino acids. The CDR3 DNA reads TGTGCCAGCAGCTCCGGGGACAACCTTCTCATTCAGCCCCAGCATTTT. Protein product: CASSSGDNLLIQPQHF.

The rearrangement uses TRBV29-1 and TRBJ2-7; perhaps TRBD1 as D (5 bases). Looked up from germline, CDR1 is SQVTM and CDR2 is ANQGSEA. The ends were cut back, 7 bases at V and 1 base at J, with 20 bases in the middle. The CDR3 is 15 amino acids. The CDR3 DNA follows: TGCAGCGCCCAATTCCGGAACAGGTCATCCTACGAGCAGTACTTC. This encodes CSAQFRNRSSYEQYF.

Regarding this clonotype: One end of the junction does not line up with germline, which may come from a read error. The rearrangement links TRBV6-1 to TRBJ1-5; the D gene is possibly TRBD1 (5 bases). Germline V gene sequence: CDR1 MNHNS, CDR2 SASEGT. The CDR3 is 13 amino acids. CDR3 residues: CTSRMRGNQPQHF. The CDR3 bases are TGTACCAGCAGGATGAGGGGAAATCAGCCCCAGCATTTT.

The sample holds a few counts of this clonotype. The CDR3 region has the DNA TGTGCCAGCAGCTTAAGGCAGAGGGGGTACGAGCAGTACTTC. This sequence encodes CASSLRQRGYEQYF. The genes are TRBV7-2 and TRBJ2-7, with TRBD1 as a possible D gene (6 bases). This CDR3 contains 14 residues. From germline, CDR1 is SGHTA and CDR2 FQGNSA. Between the trimmed V and J ends, which lost 2 bases and 4 bases, there was a span of 12 bases.

This clonotype is labeled medium-sized (0.01 to 0.1%). The CDR3 protein is CATSDSGGTTEAFF. For the CDR3, the DNA is TGTGCCACCAGTGATTCAGGGGGGACCACTGAAGCTTTCTTT. The chain couples TRBV24-1 to TRBJ1-1; 7 positions match TRBD1. The V gene end was trimmed by 2 bases and the J gene end by 4 bases; junction bases not matched to a gene: 3. The germline V gene encodes CDR1 KGHDR and CDR2 SFDVKD. This CDR3 comprises 14 residues.

J is TRBJ1-5 and V is TRBV20-1, with TRBD1 identical over 9 bases. The CDR3 covers 14 residues. CDR1 and CDR2 (germline): DFQATT, SNEGSKA (reference sequence). V was clipped by 4 bases and J by 7 bases; unmatched bases: 8. The CDR3 reads CSATGTGLNQPQHF. CDR3 DNA sequence: TGCAGTGCTACCGGGACAGGGCTAAACCAGCCCCAGCATTTT.

Note on this clonotype: Sequence at one end of the junction differs from germline and may be a read error. The chain joins TRBV19 to TRBJ2-3; D is perhaps TRBD1 or TRBD2 (6 bases each). The CDR3 loop spans 11 amino acids. CDR1 is LNHDA and CDR2 is SQIVND in the germline V gene (reference sequence). The CDR3 loop reads CQGGYTDTQYF. CDR3 DNA sequence: TGCCAAGGGGGGTACACAGATACGCAGTATTTT.

The chain uses TRBV6-4 and TRBJ2-2; tentatively, D is TRBD2 (5 bases). Germline values: CDR1 MRHNA, CDR2 SNTAGT. V lost 2 bases and J 5 bases, leaving 6 bases between the germline ends. CDR3 length: 13 amino acids. The CDR3 DNA reads TGTGCCAGCAGTGACAGGGAGACCGGGGAGCTGTTTTTT. It translates to CASSDRETGELFF.

The J gene is TRBJ2-7, the V gene TRBV6-1, with D possibly being TRBD1 or TRBD2 (7 bases each). In germline, CDR1 is MNHNS, CDR2 SASEGT. The CDR3 sequence is 13 residues long. V was cut by 11 bases and J by 1 base, with 15 bases left in between. CDR3 sequence (DNA): TGTGCCGGGAGGGGGCCTAGGTCCTACGAGCAGTACTTC. Translation: CAGRGPRSYEQYF.

The chain has TRBV5-1 and TRBJ2-2; the D gene is possibly TRBD1 (5 bases). The ends were cut back, 4 bases at V and 0 bases at J, with 10 bases in the middle. This CDR3 spans 15 amino acids. From germline, CDR1 is SGHRS and CDR2 YFSETQ. The chain's CDR3 is CASSIGHSNTGELFF. Written as DNA, the CDR3 is TGCGCCAGCAGCATCGGACATTCGAACACCGGGGAGCTGTTTTTT.

V is TRBV5-1 and J is TRBJ2-7; 8 bases fit TRBD1. Germline V CDR1 and CDR2: SGHRS, YFSETQ. This CDR3 is 14 amino acids long. Unmatched junction bases numbered 11, after V lost 5 bases and J lost 7 bases. CDR3 coding DNA: TGCGCCAGCAGACCCCGGACAGGGACCGAGGAGCAGTACTTC. This gives the protein CASRPRTGTEEQYF.